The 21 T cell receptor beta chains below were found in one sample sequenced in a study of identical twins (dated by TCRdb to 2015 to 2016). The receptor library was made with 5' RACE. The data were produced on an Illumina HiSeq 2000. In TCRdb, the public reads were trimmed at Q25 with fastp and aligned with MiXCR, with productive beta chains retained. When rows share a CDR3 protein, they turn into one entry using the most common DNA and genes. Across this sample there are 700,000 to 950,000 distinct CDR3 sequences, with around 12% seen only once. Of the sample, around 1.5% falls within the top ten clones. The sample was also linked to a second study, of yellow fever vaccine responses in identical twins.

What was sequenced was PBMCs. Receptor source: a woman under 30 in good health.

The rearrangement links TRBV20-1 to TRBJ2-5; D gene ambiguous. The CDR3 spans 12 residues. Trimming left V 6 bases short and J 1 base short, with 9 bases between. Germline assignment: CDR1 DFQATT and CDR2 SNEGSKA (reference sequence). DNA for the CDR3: TGCAGTGCCGCTGCCCTCCAAGAGACCCAGTACTTC. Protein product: CSAAALQETQYF.

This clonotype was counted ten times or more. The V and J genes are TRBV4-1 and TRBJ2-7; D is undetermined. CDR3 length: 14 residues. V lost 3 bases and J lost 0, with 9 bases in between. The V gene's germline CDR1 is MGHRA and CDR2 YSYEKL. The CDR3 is CASSQTVISYEQYF. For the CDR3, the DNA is TGCGCCAGCAGCCAGACGGTGATCTCCTACGAGCAGTACTTC.

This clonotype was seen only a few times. The CDR3 sequence: CASSLTGVTYNEQFF. CDR3 bases: TGCGCCAGCAGCTTGACCGGGGTTACCTACAATGAGCAGTTCTTC. The chain uses TRBV5-1 and TRBJ2-1; D might be TRBD2 (5 bases). V was cut by 1 base and J by 2 bases, with 10 bases left in between. The CDR3 covers 15 residues. Germline CDR1 and CDR2: SGHRS and YFSETQ.

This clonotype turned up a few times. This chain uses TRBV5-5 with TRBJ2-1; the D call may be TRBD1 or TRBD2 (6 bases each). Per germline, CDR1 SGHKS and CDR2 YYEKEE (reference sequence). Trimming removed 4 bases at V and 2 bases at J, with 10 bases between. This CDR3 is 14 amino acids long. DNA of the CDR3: TGTGCCAGCAGCGGGGGGCGTACCTACAATGAGCAGTTCTTC. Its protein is CASSGGRTYNEQFF.

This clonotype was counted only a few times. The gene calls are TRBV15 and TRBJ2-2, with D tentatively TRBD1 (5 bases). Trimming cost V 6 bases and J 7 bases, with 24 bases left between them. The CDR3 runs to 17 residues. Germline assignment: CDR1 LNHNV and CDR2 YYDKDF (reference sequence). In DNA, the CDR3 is TGTGCCACCAGGGACCCCAACCGCTCAGGGATGGTCGGGGAGCTGTTTTTT. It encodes CATRDPNRSGMVGELFF.

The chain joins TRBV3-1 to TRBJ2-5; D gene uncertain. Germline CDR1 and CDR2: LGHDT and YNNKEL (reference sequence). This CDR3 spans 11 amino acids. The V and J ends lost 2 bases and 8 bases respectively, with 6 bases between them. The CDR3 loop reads CASSQSPTQYF. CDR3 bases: TGTGCCAGCAGCCAATCCCCCACCCAGTACTTC.

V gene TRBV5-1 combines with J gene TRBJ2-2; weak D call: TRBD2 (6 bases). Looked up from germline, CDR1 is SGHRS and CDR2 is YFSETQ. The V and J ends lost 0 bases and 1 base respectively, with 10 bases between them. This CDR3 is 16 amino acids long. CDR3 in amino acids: CASSLDETRNTGELFF. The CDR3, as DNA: TGCGCCAGCAGCTTGGATGAGACTAGGAACACCGGGGAGCTGTTTTTT.

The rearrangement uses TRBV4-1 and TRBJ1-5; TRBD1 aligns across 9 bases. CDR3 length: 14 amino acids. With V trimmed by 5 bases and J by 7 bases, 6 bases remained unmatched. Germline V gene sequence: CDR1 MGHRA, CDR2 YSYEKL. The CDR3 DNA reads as TGCGCCAGCAGCTACAGGGGGCGCAGCCAGCCCCAGCATTTT. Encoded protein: CASSYRGRSQPQHF.

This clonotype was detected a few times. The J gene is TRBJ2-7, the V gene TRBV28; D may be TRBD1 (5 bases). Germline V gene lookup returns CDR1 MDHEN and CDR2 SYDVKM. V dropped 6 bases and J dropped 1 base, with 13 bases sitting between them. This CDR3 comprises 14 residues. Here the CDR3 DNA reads TGTGCCAGCAGCAGGACACGTCCTTCCTACGAGCAGTACTTC. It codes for CASSRTRPSYEQYF.

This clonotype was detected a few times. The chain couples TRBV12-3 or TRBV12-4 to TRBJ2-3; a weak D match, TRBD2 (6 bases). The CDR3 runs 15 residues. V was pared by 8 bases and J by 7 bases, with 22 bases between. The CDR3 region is CASAPYGSGGNTQYF. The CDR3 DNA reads TGTGCCAGCGCCCCCTACGGGAGTGGGGGAAATACGCAGTATTTT.

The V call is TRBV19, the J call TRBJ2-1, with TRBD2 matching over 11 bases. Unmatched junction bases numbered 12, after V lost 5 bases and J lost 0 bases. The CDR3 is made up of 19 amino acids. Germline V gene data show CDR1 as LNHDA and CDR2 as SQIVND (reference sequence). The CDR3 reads CASSARASGGPHSYNEQFF. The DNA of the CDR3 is TGTGCCAGTAGTGCGCGGGCTAGCGGGGGGCCACACTCCTACAATGAGCAGTTCTTC.

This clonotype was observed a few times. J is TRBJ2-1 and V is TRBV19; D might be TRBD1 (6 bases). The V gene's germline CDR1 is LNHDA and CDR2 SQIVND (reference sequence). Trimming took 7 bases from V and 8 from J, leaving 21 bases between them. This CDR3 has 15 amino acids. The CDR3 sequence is CASKGSRGLGDEQFF. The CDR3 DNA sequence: TGTGCCAGTAAGGGGTCCAGGGGTCTAGGCGATGAGCAGTTCTTC.

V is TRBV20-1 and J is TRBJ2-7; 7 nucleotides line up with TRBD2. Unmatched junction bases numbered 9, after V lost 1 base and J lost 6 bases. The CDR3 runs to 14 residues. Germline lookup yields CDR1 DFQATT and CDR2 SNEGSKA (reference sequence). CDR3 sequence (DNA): TGCAGTGCTAGAGTGGGAGCGGGAAGTCGCGAGCAGTACTTC. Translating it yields CSARVGAGSREQYF.

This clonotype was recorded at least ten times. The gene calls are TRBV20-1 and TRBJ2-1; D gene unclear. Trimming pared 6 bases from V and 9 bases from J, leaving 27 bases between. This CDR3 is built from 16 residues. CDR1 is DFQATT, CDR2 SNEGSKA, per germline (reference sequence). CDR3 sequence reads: CSADTLIDPTGSEQFF. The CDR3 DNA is TGCAGTGCCGACACCCTTATAGACCCAACGGGTAGTGAGCAGTTCTTC.

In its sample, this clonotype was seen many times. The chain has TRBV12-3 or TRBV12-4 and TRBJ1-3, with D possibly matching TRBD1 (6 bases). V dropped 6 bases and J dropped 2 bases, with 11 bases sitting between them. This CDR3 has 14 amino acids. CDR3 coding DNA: TGTGCCAGCAGCAACAGGGCTGCTGGAAACACCATATATTTT. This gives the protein CASSNRAAGNTIYF.

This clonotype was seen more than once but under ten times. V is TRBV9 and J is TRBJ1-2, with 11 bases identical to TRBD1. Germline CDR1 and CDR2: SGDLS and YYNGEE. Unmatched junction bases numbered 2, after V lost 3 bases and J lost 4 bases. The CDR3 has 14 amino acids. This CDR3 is CASSAGQGVYGYTF. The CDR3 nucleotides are TGTGCCAGCAGCGCGGGACAGGGGGTCTATGGCTACACCTTC.

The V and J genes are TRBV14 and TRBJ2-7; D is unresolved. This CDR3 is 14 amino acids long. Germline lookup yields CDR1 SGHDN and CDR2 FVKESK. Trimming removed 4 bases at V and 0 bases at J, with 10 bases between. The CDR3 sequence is CASSRSRSSYEQYF. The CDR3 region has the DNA TGTGCCAGCAGCCGTAGCAGGAGCTCCTACGAGCAGTACTTC. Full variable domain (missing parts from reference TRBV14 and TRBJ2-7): EAGVTQFPSHSVIEKGQTVTLRCDPISGHDNLYWYRRVMGKEIKFLLHFVKESKQDESGMPNNRFLAERTGGTYSTLKVQPAELEDSGVYFCASSRSRSSYEQYFGPGTRLTVT.

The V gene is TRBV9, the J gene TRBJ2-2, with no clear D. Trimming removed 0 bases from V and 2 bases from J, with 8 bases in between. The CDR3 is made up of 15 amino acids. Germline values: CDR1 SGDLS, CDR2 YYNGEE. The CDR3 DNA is TGTGCCAGCAGCGTAGACTACCCAAACACCGGGGAGCTGTTTTTT. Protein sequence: CASSVDYPNTGELFF.

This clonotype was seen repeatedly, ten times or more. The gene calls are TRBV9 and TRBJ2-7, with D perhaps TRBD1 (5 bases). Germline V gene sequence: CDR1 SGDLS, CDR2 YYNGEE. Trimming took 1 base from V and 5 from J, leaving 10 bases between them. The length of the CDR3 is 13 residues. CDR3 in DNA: TGTGCCAGCAGCGTACAGTCAGGGAACGAGCAGTACTTC. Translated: CASSVQSGNEQYF.

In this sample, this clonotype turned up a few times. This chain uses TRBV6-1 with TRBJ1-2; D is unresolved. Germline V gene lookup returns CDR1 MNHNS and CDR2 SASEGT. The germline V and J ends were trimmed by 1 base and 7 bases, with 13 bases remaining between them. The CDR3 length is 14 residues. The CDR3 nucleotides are TGTGCCAGCAGTGAAGTGGGCCCTTCGGGTGGCTACACCTTC. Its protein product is CASSEVGPSGGYTF.

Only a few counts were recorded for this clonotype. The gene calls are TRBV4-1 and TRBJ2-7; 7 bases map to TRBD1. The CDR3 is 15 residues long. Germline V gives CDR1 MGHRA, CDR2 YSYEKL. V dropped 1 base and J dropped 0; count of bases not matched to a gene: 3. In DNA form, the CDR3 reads TGCGCCAGCAGCCAAGCCGGGACAGTCTCCTACGAGCAGTACTTC. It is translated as CASSQAGTVSYEQYF.